These 12 T cell receptor beta chains originate from one sample sequenced in a study of cytomegalovirus exposure and HLA in healthy donors. Measured with immunoSEQ multiplex PCR; TCRdb has only the in-frame clones, and not every one. The sample shows roughly 220,000 clones, approximately 90% of them seen only once. The material sequenced was PBMCs. The source of these receptors is a woman aged 18-35 years in good health and CMV-seronegative.

The V and J genes are TRBV29-1 and TRBJ2-3; TRBD2 matches at 10 bases. The CDR3 contains 16 residues. Germline CDR1 reads SQVTM; CDR2 reads ANQGSEA. With 2 bases clipped from V and 3 bases from J, the junction kept 8 bases outside the gene matches. The CDR3 DNA follows: TGCAGCGTTGAACTTCCCCTAGCGGGAGAAACAGATACGCAGTATTTT. This sequence encodes CSVELPLAGETDTQYF.

The CDR3 bases are TGTGCCAGCAGCTACACAGATTTGAACACTGAAGCTTTCTTT. Protein: CASSYTDLNTEAFF. The genes are TRBV28 and TRBJ1-1; D uncertain. Germline CDR1 and CDR2: MDHEN and SYDVKM. V was cut by 6 bases and J by 0 bases, with 11 bases left in between. The CDR3 extends over 14 amino acids.

The chain employs TRBV7-9 and TRBJ2-1; TRBD2 matches 10 bases. CDR1 is SEHNR and CDR2 is FQNEAQ in the germline V gene (reference sequence). The junction had 13 bases not matched to a gene; V was cut back by 5 bases and J by 9 bases. The length of the CDR3 is 16 residues. The CDR3 bases are TGTGCCAGCAGCACAACCGCTAGCGGGAGTGTCGGTGAGCAGTTCTTC. This encodes CASSTTASGSVGEQFF.

This chain uses TRBV5-6 with TRBJ1-4, with a possible D match to TRBD1 (6 bases). V dropped 0 bases and J dropped 15 bases, with 15 bases sitting between them. Germline CDR1 and CDR2: SGHDT and YYEEEE. The CDR3 is 13 residues long. The CDR3 DNA follows: TGTGCCAGCAGCTTGGGAGCAGGGGTACTAGTGTTTTTT. Translated, it gives CASSLGAGVLVFF.

This sequence joins TRBV5-1 and TRBJ2-1; 11 nucleotides match TRBD2. The CDR3 is 15 amino acids. J gave up 8 bases and V 1 base, and 5 bases lay outside the gene matches. The V gene's germline CDR1 is SGHRS and CDR2 YFSETQ. The CDR3 sequence: CASSLNSGRADEQFF. Here the CDR3 DNA reads TGCGCCAGCAGCTTGAATAGCGGGAGGGCGGATGAGCAGTTCTTC.

The chain has TRBV5-1 and TRBJ2-1; 9 nucleotides align to TRBD2. V was pared by 5 bases and J by 5 bases, with 14 bases of the junction left unmatched. The V gene's germline CDR1 is SGHRS and CDR2 YFSETQ. CDR3 length: 17 residues. The CDR3 protein is CASSSNPRLAVNNEQFF. The CDR3 nucleotides read TGCGCCAGCAGTTCAAACCCCAGACTAGCGGTAAACAATGAGCAGTTCTTC.

This chain uses TRBV6-1 with TRBJ1-1; 8 positions match TRBD1. V lost 6 bases, J lost 1 base, and 4 bases stayed unmatched. The length of the CDR3 is 14 residues. Germline V gene lookup returns CDR1 MNHNS and CDR2 SASEGT. The CDR3, as DNA: TGTGCCAGCAGGGAGGGACAGGAGAACACTGAAGCTTTCTTT. As protein: CASREGQENTEAFF.

The chain recombines TRBV9 with TRBJ1-6; D is uncertain. V was shortened by 3 bases and J by 0 bases, with 7 bases between the two germline ends. The CDR3 runs 15 residues. The germline gives CDR1 SGDLS, CDR2 YYNGEE. CDR3 bases: TGTGCCAGCAGCGGGGCAAGCTCCTATAATTCACCCCTCCACTTT. Translation: CASSGASSYNSPLHF.

The chain links TRBV28 to TRBJ1-6, with D maybe TRBD1 (5 bases). The V and J ends lost 7 bases and 9 bases respectively, with 19 bases between them. The CDR3 extends over 15 amino acids. Germline V gene data show CDR1 as MDHEN and CDR2 as SYDVKM. The CDR3 DNA reads TGTGCCAGCACATCAACGGAGGGGTTAGGTTCACCCCTCCACTTT. Amino acid sequence: CASTSTEGLGSPLHF.

The rearrangement uses TRBV27 and TRBJ1-2, with D perhaps TRBD1 (6 bases). In germline, CDR1 is MNHEY, CDR2 SMNVEV (reference sequence). V was pared by 3 bases and J by 7 bases, with 12 bases between. The CDR3 consists of 13 residues. The CDR3 DNA is TGTGCCAGCAGTTTTAGGGGGGGCTCTGGCTACACCTTC. It encodes CASSFRGGSGYTF.

This sequence joins TRBV11-3 and TRBJ2-7, with D tentatively TRBD1 (7 bases). The CDR3 contains 13 residues. With 2 bases removed from V and 5 bases from J, the gap between germline ends came to 10 bases. From germline, CDR1 is SGHNT and CDR2 YENEEA. CDR3 sequence (DNA): TGTGCCAGCAGCTTACAGGGGGGAGACGAGCAGTACTTC. The encoded protein is CASSLQGGDEQYF.

The gene calls are TRBV27 and TRBJ2-1; TRBD2 agrees at 14 bases. The germline CDR1 and CDR2 sequences are MNHEY and SMNVEV (reference sequence). Trimming cost V 4 bases and J 6 bases; bases outside gene matches: 11. The CDR3 is 18 residues long. This chain's CDR3 is CASSSGLAGGAWANEQFF. The CDR3 DNA follows: TGTGCCAGCAGTTCCGGACTAGCGGGAGGCGCCTGGGCCAATGAGCAGTTCTTC.